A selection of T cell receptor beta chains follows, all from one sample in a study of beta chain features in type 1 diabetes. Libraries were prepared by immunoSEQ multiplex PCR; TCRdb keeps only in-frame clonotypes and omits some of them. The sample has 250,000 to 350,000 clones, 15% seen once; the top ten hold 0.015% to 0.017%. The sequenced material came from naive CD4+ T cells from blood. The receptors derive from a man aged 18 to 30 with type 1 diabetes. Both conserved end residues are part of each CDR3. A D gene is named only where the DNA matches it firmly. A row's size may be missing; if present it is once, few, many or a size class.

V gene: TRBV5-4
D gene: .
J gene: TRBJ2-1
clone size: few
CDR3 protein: CASSLALQGDEQFF

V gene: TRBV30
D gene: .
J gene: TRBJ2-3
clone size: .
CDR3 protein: CAWSVSGGTDTQYF

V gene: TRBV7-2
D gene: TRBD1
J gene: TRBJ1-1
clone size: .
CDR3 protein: CASSLGTGLNTEAFF

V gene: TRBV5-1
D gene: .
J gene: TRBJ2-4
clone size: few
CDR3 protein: CASSLSTFTDIQYF

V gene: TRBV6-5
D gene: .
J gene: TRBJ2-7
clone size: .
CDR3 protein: CASSFNSGAYEQYF

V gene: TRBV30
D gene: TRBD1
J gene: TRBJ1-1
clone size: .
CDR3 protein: CAWNPTGKNTEAFF

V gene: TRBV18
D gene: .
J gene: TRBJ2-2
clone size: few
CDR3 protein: CASSLHIRNTGELFF

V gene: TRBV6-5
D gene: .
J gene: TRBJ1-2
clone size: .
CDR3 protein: CASSPEGREDGYTF

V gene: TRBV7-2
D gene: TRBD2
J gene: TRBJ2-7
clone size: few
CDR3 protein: CASSPVGSGSTFYEQYF

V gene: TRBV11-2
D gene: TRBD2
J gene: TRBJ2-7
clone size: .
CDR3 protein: CASRSAGGKSGSSYEQYF

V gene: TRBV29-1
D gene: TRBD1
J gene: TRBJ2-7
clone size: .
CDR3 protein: CSVVTRGQGLGQYF

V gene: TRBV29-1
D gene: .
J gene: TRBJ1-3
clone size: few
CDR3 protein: CSSQTGNTIYF

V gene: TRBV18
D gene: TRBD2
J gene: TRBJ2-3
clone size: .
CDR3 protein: CASSPTVAGGPDTQYF

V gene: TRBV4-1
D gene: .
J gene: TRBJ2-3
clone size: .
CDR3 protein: CASSSLVLDTQYF

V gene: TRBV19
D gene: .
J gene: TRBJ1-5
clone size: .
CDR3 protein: CASTIRTGGYQPQHF

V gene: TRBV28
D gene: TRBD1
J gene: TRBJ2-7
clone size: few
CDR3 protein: CASSLAQGSYEQYF

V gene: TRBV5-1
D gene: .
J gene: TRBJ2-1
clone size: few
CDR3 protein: CASSLGVEYNEQFF

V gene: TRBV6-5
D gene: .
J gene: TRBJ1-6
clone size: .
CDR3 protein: CASSYSSTNSPLHF

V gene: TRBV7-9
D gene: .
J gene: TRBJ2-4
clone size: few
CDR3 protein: CASSEWGHKGGVRKNIQYF

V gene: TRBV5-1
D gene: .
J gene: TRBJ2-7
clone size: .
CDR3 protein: CASSGSLYEQYF

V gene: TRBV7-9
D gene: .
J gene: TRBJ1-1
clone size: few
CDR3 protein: CASSPLLNTEAFF

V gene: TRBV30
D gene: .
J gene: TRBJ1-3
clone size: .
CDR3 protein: CAWTTRNTIYF

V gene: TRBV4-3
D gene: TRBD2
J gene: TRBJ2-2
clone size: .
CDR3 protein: CASSQVLATGELFF

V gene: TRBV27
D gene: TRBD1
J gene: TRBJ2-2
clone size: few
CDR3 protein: CASSLQTGSTGELFF

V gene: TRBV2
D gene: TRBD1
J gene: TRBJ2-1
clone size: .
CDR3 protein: CASREGQGNEQFF

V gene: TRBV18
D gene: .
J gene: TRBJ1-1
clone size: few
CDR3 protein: CASSTGTNTEAFF

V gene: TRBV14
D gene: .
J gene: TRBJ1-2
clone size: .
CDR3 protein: CASSWTVNYGYTF

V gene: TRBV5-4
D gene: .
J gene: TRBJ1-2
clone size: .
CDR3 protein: CASSVLGVDYGYTF

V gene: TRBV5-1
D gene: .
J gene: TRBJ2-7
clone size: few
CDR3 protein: CASSQTSPNSEQYF

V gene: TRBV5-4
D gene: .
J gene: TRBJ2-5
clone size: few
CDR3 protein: CASSLAQGAQETQYF

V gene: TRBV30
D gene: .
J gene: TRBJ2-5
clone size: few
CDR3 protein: CAWTRGWGETQYF

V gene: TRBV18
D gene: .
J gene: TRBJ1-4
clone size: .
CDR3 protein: CASSRGGLANEKLFF

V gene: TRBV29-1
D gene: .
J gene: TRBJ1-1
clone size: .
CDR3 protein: CSVGRWHEAFF

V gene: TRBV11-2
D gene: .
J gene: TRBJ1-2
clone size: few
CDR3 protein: CASSPGLGGYTF

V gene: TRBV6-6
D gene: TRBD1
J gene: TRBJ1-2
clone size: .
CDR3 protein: CASSEGAWGYGYTF

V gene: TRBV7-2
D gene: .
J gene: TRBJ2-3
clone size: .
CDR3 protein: CASSPLTPQYF

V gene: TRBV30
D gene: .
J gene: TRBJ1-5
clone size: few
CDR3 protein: CAWSVAGTQHF

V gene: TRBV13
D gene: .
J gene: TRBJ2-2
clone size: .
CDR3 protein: CASSLSAASNTGELFF

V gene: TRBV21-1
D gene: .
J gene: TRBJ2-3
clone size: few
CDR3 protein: CASSRQGLTDTQYF

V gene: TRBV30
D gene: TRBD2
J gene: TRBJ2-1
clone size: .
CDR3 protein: CAWSVKLAGSNEQFF

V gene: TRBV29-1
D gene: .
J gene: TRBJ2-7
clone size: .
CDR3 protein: CTKPPSGEQYF

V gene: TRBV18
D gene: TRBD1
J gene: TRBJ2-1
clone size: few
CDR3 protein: CASSTTRPMVGQGFNEQFF

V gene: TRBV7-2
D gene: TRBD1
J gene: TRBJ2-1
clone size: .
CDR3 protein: CASKKGQGWNEQFF

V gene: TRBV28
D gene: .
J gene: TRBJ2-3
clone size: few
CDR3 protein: CASRRYATGLGTQYF

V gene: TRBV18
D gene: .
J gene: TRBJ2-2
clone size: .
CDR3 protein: CASSLAHQPNTGELFF

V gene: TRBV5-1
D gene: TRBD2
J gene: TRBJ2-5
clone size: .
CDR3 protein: CASSSRLADQETQYF

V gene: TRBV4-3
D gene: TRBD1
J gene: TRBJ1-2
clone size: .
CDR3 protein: CASSQDPGGTGIGAVGYGYTF

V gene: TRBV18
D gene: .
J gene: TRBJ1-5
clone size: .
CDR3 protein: CASSGQGNQPQHF

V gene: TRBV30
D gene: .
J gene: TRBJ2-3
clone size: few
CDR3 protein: CAWSGSADTQYF

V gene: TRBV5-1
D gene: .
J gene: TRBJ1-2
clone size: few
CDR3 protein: CASRGVNYGYTF